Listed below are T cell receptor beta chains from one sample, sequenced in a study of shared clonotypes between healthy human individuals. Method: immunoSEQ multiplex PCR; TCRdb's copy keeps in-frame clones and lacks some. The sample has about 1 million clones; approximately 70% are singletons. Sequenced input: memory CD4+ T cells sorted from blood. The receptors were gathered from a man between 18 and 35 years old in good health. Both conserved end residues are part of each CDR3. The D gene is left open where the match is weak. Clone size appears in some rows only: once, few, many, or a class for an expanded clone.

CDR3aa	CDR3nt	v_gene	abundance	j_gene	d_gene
CASSPGTGLGEQYF	TGTGCCAGCTCACCGGGGACAGGGCTCGGCGAGCAGTACTTC	TRBV18	-	TRBJ2-7	TRBD1
CASSFSENTEAFF	TGTGCCAGCAGCTTCTCAGAGAACACTGAAGCTTTCTTT	TRBV11-2	-	TRBJ1-1	-
CASSPGHMNTGELFF	TGCGCCAGCAGCCCGGGACACATGAACACCGGGGAGCTGTTTTTT	TRBV5-1	-	TRBJ2-2	-
CASRLSGTPTTNEKLFF	TGTGCAAGTCGCCTTTCCGGGACACCTACAACTAATGAAAAACTGTTTTTT	TRBV12-2	-	TRBJ1-4	-
CAGRTARQASGNTIYF	TGTGCCGGGAGGACAGCTAGGCAGGCCTCTGGAAACACCATATATTTT	TRBV2	few	TRBJ1-3	-
CSAQKGTGANYGYTF	TGCAGCGCCCAAAAGGGGACAGGGGCGAACTATGGCTACACCTTC	TRBV29-1	few	TRBJ1-2	TRBD1
CAWSVQGSGNTIYF	TGTGCCTGGAGTGTACAAGGCTCTGGAAACACCATATATTTT	TRBV30	-	TRBJ1-3	-
CASSWDGGYEQYF	TGCGCCAGCAGCTGGGACGGGGGGTACGAGCAGTACTTC	TRBV5-1	few	TRBJ2-7	TRBD2
CASRGQETETSPLHF	TGTGCCAGCAGAGGCCAGGAGACAGAGACTTCACCCCTCCACTTT	TRBV5-8	many	TRBJ1-6	-
CASRGNGNTIYF	TGTGCCAGCAGGGGCAATGGAAACACCATATATTTT	TRBV27	-	TRBJ1-3	-
CASRQGPDTGELFF	TGTGCCAGTCGACAGGGTCCCGACACCGGGGAGCTGTTTTTT	TRBV7-3	-	TRBJ2-2	TRBD1
CASSDPGTADSPLHF	TGTGCCAGCAGTGATCCCGGGACAGCGGATTCACCCCTCCACTTT	TRBV6-6	few	TRBJ1-6	TRBD1
CAWNSWGGITDTQYF	TGTGCCTGGAATAGCTGGGGGGGAATCACAGATACGCAGTATTTT	TRBV30	-	TRBJ2-3	TRBD2
CASSLARGQEGGYTF	TGTGCCAGCAGTTTAGCTAGAGGACAGGAGGGTGGCTACACCTTC	TRBV6-1	-	TRBJ1-2	TRBD1
CASSLDDRLGLF	TGTGCCAGCAGCTTGGATGACCGATTAGGGTTGTTT	TRBV5-8	-	TRBJ1-6	-
CAWRRGQGEKLFF	TGTGCCTGGAGGAGGGGGCAGGGTGAAAAACTGTTTTTT	TRBV30	-	TRBJ1-4	TRBD1
CASSLDAGGNTEAFF	TGCGCCAGCAGCTTGGACGCAGGAGGAAACACTGAAGCTTTCTTT	TRBV5-1	few	TRBJ1-1	-
CASSPLPGQLNTEAFF	TGTGCCAGCTCACCCCTCCCGGGGCAATTGAACACTGAAGCTTTCTTT	TRBV18	-	TRBJ1-1	-
CASSQETQYF	TGTGCCAGCTCGCAAGAGACCCAGTACTTC	TRBV18	-	TRBJ2-5	-
CASSEDSSFGNTIYF	TGTGCCAGCAGTGAAGACAGCTCCTTCGGAAACACCATATATTTT	TRBV2	-	TRBJ1-3	-
CSVEGQAYEQYF	TGCAGCGTTGAGGGACAAGCCTACGAGCAGTACTTC	TRBV29-1	-	TRBJ2-7	-